Listed here are 25 T cell receptor beta chains from one sample, sequenced in a study of T cell changes during pregnancy in multiple sclerosis. Using immunoSEQ multiplex PCR, the repertoire was profiled, and TCRdb retains in-frame clones only, with some absent. The sample records about 57,000 clones, approximately 91% being singletons. This sample comprised peripheral blood, obtained after pregnancy. These receptors originate from a female donor with multiple sclerosis, enrolled in a pregnancy study.

The CDR3 is CASSLEAPDTQYF. Written as DNA, the CDR3 is TGTGCCAGCAGCTTAGAAGCCCCAGATACGCAGTATTTT. The J gene is TRBJ2-3, the V gene TRBV7-2; D gene uncertain. The germline V gene has CDR1 SGHTA and CDR2 FQGNSA. CDR3 length: 13 amino acids. The ends were cut back, 1 base at V and 4 bases at J, with 6 bases in the middle.

DNA of the CDR3: TGTGCCAGCAGCGGACAGGCTGATTCACCCCTCCACTTT. Protein sequence: CASSGQADSPLHF. The chain carries TRBV11-3 and TRBJ1-6, with 7 positions matching TRBD1. The trim removed 5 bases at V and 8 bases at J, leaving 3 bases unmatched. Germline assignment: CDR1 SGHNT and CDR2 YENEEA. This CDR3 is built from 13 residues.

This chain joins TRBV29-1 and TRBJ1-2, with a tentative D call TRBD1 (6 bases). The CDR3 is 15 residues long. V was trimmed by 6 bases and J by 8 bases, leaving 25 bases between them. The germline gives CDR1 SQVTM, CDR2 ANQGSEA. CDR3 in amino acids: CSVPDWGGRLGGYTF. Written as DNA, the CDR3 is TGCAGCGTCCCTGACTGGGGGGGGCGACTGGGGGGCTACACCTTC.

CDR3 amino acids: CASSILAGPYEQYF. CDR3 nucleotides: TGTGCCAGCAGCATATTAGCGGGGCCCTACGAGCAGTACTTC. J is TRBJ2-7 and V is TRBV11-2; 8 nucleotides match TRBD2. This CDR3 is built from 14 residues. J lost 2 bases, V lost 5 bases, and 5 bases had no gene match. The germline V gene encodes CDR1 SGHAT and CDR2 FQNNGV.

The CDR3 sequence: CSASIVGETQYF. DNA of the CDR3: TGCAGCGCTTCTATCGTCGGAGAGACCCAGTACTTC. The chain is built from TRBV29-1 and TRBJ2-5, with D uncertain. This CDR3 has 12 residues. Germline V gene lookup returns CDR1 SQVTM and CDR2 ANQGSEA. V was cut by 7 bases and J by 4 bases, with 13 bases left in between.

This clone was recorded a few times. This chain connects TRBV30 to TRBJ1-1; 10 positions match TRBD1. V was clipped by 0 bases and J by 5 bases; unmatched bases: 6. CDR1 and CDR2 (germline): GTSNPN, SVGIG (reference sequence). The CDR3 totals 15 residues. The CDR3 protein is CAWSVLGQGRTEAFF. The DNA for the CDR3 is TGTGCCTGGAGTGTACTGGGACAGGGGAGGACTGAAGCTTTCTTT.

V usage is TRBV5-4 and J usage is TRBJ2-7; 8 nucleotides match TRBD2. CDR1 and CDR2 from the germline V gene are SGHNT and YYREEE (reference sequence). The CDR3 is made up of 17 amino acids. V lost 2 bases to trimming and J lost 0 bases; unmatched junction nucleotides: 10. CDR3 nucleotide sequence: TGTGCCAGCAGCTTAGGAAGCGGGGGCCTGAGCTCCTACGAGCAGTACTTC. Its protein product is CASSLGSGGLSSYEQYF.

This chain uses TRBV30 with TRBJ1-3, with D hard to call. Germline-derived CDR1 and CDR2 are GTSNPN and SVGIG (reference sequence). The V end lost 0 bases, the J end lost 3 bases, and 6 bases lay between the germline ends. This CDR3 has 13 residues. The CDR3 sequence is CAWSVHRGNTIYF. The DNA of the CDR3 is TGTGCCTGGAGTGTACATCGTGGAAACACCATATATTTT.

The chain employs TRBV7-2 and TRBJ2-3, with unresolved D. The V gene's germline CDR1 is SGHTA and CDR2 FQGNSA. The CDR3 extends over 12 amino acids. Trimming cost V 3 bases and J 12 bases, with 13 bases left between them. CDR3 nucleotides: TGTGCCAGCAGCTTTCCCCTCCAGACACAGTATTTT. The encoded protein is CASSFPLQTQYF.

The rearrangement joins TRBV7-8 to TRBJ1-5, with D possibly being TRBD1 (5 bases). The CDR3 runs to 13 residues. Trimming took 10 bases from V and 6 from J, leaving 16 bases between them. CDR1 is SGHVS and CDR2 is FQNEAQ in the germline V gene. CDR3 sequence reads: CATTAGMSQPQHF. CDR3 bases: TGTGCCACCACGGCAGGGATGAGTCAGCCCCAGCATTTT.

The chain couples TRBV28 to TRBJ1-5, with 12 bases that match TRBD1. The CDR3 length is 16 residues. V trimming: 6 bases; J trimming: 6 bases; junction bases outside the gene matches: 9. The germline gives CDR1 MDHEN, CDR2 SYDVKM. The CDR3 sequence: CASSLGGTGGVQPQHF. The CDR3 DNA is TGTGCCAGCAGCTTGGGGGGGACAGGGGGCGTTCAGCCCCAGCATTTT.

This clone turned up a few times. The chain recombines TRBV21-1 with TRBJ2-2; the D call TRBD1 from the table was never checked on the DNA. TRBV21-1 is a recognized pseudogene. The CDR3 runs 15 residues. The DNA for the CDR3 is TGTGCCAGCAGCAAAAGTAGGGGTAACACCGGGGAGCTGTTTTTT. Translation gives CASSKSRGNTGELFF.

The chain recombines TRBV21-1 with TRBJ1-1; the D segment call TRBD1 is taken from the table without a DNA check. TRBV21-1 represents a pseudogene. There are 18 residues in the CDR3. The CDR3, as DNA: TGTGCCAGCAGCAAAAAGGTGGGACAGGGCCCCACCCTCTATTTGGCTTTCTTT. Its protein is CASSKKVGQGPTLYLAFF.

This clone was seen just once. The chain employs TRBV9 and TRBJ2-1; no reliable D call. Trimming took off 0 bases at V and 10 bases at J, with 8 bases between the two ends. The CDR3 loop spans 12 amino acids. Per germline, CDR1 SGDLS and CDR2 YYNGEE. The CDR3 DNA follows: TGTGCCAGCAGCGTAGGCCAGTTCGAGCAGTTCTTC. It is translated as CASSVGQFEQFF.

This clone was picked up one time. This chain uses TRBV15 with TRBJ2-2, with 10 bases that match TRBD1. Germline CDR1 LNHNV, CDR2 YYDKDF (reference sequence). With 8 bases clipped from V and 4 bases from J, the junction kept 4 bases outside the gene matches. The CDR3 totals 14 residues. CDR3 sequence reads: CATRWDRGTGELFF. The CDR3 DNA sequence: TGTGCCACCCGGTGGGACAGGGGCACCGGGGAGCTGTTTTTT.

The CDR3: CASSPGGGRVESPLHF. The CDR3 nucleotides read TGTGCCAGCAGCCCAGGGGGCGGCAGGGTGGAATCACCCCTCCACTTT. The chain couples TRBV5-4 to TRBJ1-6, with 8 bases aligning to TRBD1. V was clipped by 4 bases and J by 10 bases; unmatched bases: 13. In germline, CDR1 is SGHNT, CDR2 YYREEE (reference sequence). There are 16 residues in the CDR3.

The DNA for the CDR3 is TGTGCCAGCGCAAACAGGGGAACCTACGAGCAGTACTTC. This codes for CASANRGTYEQYF. The J gene is TRBJ2-7, the V gene TRBV6-5, with TRBD1 identical over 7 bases. V lost 8 bases, J lost 2 bases, and 6 bases stayed unmatched. The CDR3 consists of 13 residues. Germline V gives CDR1 MNHEY, CDR2 SVGAGI.

The chain links TRBV7-2 to TRBJ1-6; maybe TRBD1 (5 bases). V lost 4 bases, J lost 7 bases, and 8 bases lay in between. CDR3 length: 13 amino acids. Germline CDR1 SGHTA, CDR2 FQGNSA. The CDR3 nucleotides read TGTGCCAGCAGCTGGGACTGGAATTCACCCCTCCACTTT. Translating it yields CASSWDWNSPLHF. Based on the CDR3 plus reference TRBV7-2 and TRBJ1-6, the full variable domain is GAGVSQSPSNKVTEKGKDVELRCDPISGHTALYWYRQSLGQGLEFLIYFQGNSAPDKSGLPSDRFSAERTGGSVSTLTIQRTQQEDSAVYLCASSWDWNSPLHFGNGTRLTVT.

The rearrangement links TRBV6-6 to TRBJ1-1; D is perhaps TRBD1 (6 bases). Germline-derived CDR1 and CDR2 are MNHNY and SVGAGI (reference sequence). The V gene lost 1 base and the J gene lost 5 bases, with 11 bases spanning the gap. CDR3 length: 14 amino acids. The CDR3 bases are TGTGCCAGCAGTTACTTGTCAGGGGAGACTGAAGCTTTCTTT. Encoded protein: CASSYLSGETEAFF.

The chain links TRBV2 to TRBJ2-5, with 10 nucleotides matching TRBD2. The germline V gene encodes CDR1 SNHLY and CDR2 FYNNEI. Trimming removed 8 bases from V and 9 bases from J; junction bases left unmatched: 15. This CDR3 spans 15 amino acids. The CDR3 here is CASQASGGSGWPQYF. Written as DNA, the CDR3 is TGTGCCAGCCAGGCTAGCGGGGGCTCGGGTTGGCCCCAGTACTTC.

This clone was observed once. This chain joins TRBV6-5 and TRBJ1-2, with D perhaps matching TRBD1 (6 bases). CDR1 is MNHEY and CDR2 is SVGAGI in the germline V gene. This CDR3 comprises 13 residues. Trimming left V 2 bases short and J 6 bases short, with 10 bases between. CDR3 DNA: TGTGCCAGCAGTTACGGGGGCCCAAATGGCTACACCTTC. This encodes CASSYGGPNGYTF.

This clone was seen a handful of times. The chain recombines TRBV7-9 with TRBJ1-4, with TRBD1 identical over 10 bases. V trimming: 4 bases; J trimming: 7 bases; junction bases outside the gene matches: 3. Germline V gene data show CDR1 as SEHNR and CDR2 as FQNEAQ (reference sequence). This CDR3 is built from 14 residues. The CDR3 DNA sequence: TGTGCCAGCAGCTCGACAGGGGGCTTTGAAAAACTGTTTTTT. It codes for CASSSTGGFEKLFF.

CDR3 loop: CSALPGDTQYF. In DNA form, the CDR3 reads TGCAGTGCTCTCCCGGGAGATACGCAGTATTTT. The chain is built from TRBV20-1 and TRBJ2-3; D unclear. The V gene's germline CDR1 is DFQATT and CDR2 SNEGSKA (reference sequence). The CDR3 totals 11 residues. The germline V and J ends were trimmed by 5 bases and 5 bases, with 8 bases remaining between them.

The chain links TRBV27 to TRBJ2-7; 9 nucleotides agree with TRBD1. The CDR3 extends over 14 amino acids. CDR1 is MNHEY and CDR2 is SMNVEV in the germline V gene (reference sequence). V gave up 5 bases and J gave up 7 bases; unmatched junction bases: 9. DNA for the CDR3: TGTGCCAGCAGTCCCCGGGACAGGGACAGTGAGCAGTACTTC. Encoded protein: CASSPRDRDSEQYF.

This chain connects TRBV5-4 to TRBJ2-5, with 10 nucleotides matching TRBD2. Germline assignment: CDR1 SGHNT and CDR2 YYREEE (reference sequence). V gave up 0 bases and J gave up 4 bases; unmatched junction bases: 9. The length of the CDR3 is 17 residues. The DNA of the CDR3 is TGTGCCAGCAGCTTGGAGGGGCTAGCGGGGGCTCGAGAGACCCAGTACTTC. It is translated as CASSLEGLAGARETQYF.